One sample yielded the 9 T cell receptor beta chains listed below, sequenced in a study of shared T cell receptors in the human thymus. Only in-frame clones appear in the TCRdb table, and some are missing; sequencing was by immunoSEQ multiplex PCR. The table lists 600,000 or so clones, 80% to 90% of them singletons. This same sample was also taken into another study, of human thymus T cells.

Material for sequencing was thymocytes. These receptors all come from a boy less than two years old with a congenital heart defect.

The rearrangement uses TRBV28 and TRBJ1-4; 10 bases line up with TRBD1. The length of the CDR3 is 17 residues. V lost 6 bases, J lost 2 bases, and 9 bases stayed unmatched. Germline lookup yields CDR1 MDHEN and CDR2 SYDVKM. The CDR3 sequence is CASSSGTGDSTNEKLFF. CDR3 nucleotides: TGTGCCAGCAGCTCTGGGACAGGGGATAGCACTAATGAAAAACTGTTTTTT.

The chain combines TRBV9 with TRBJ2-3, with 7 bases lining up with TRBD2. Trimming at V came to 0 bases and at J to 1 base, leaving 8 bases not matched to a gene. This CDR3 is built from 17 residues. Germline assignment: CDR1 SGDLS and CDR2 YYNGEE. CDR3 amino acids: CASSVATSAGGTDTQYF. CDR3 sequence (DNA): TGTGCCAGCAGCGTAGCTACATCGGCGGGAGGCACAGATACGCAGTATTTT. The complete variable domain, with remaining parts taken from reference TRBV9 and TRBJ2-3, reads DSGVTQTPKHLITATGQRVTLRCSPRSGDLSVYWYQQSLDQGLQFLIQYYNGEERAKGNILERFSAQQFPDLHSELNLSSLELGDSALYFCASSVATSAGGTDTQYFGPGTRLTVL.

This chain joins TRBV6-1 and TRBJ1-1; no firm D call. The V and J ends lost 3 bases and 1 base respectively, with 15 bases between them. There are 16 residues in the CDR3. From germline, CDR1 is MNHNS and CDR2 SASEGT. CDR3 coding DNA: TGTGCCAGCAGTGAGGGCAAATCATCCGGGAACACTGAAGCTTTCTTT. Its protein product is CASSEGKSSGNTEAFF.

This clone was observed a single time. The chain recombines TRBV27 with TRBJ1-4, with TRBD1 matching 9 bases. J lost 1 base, V lost 6 bases, and 6 bases had no gene match. The CDR3 loop spans 16 amino acids. Germline-derived CDR1 and CDR2 are MNHEY and SMNVEV (reference sequence). The CDR3 spells CASSIGTGKTNEKLFF. The CDR3 bases are TGTGCCAGCAGCATTGGGACAGGGAAAACTAATGAAAAACTGTTTTTT.

This CDR3 is CAWTPGLSFQETQYF. The CDR3 nucleotides are TGTGCCTGGACCCCAGGACTATCCTTCCAAGAGACCCAGTACTTC. The chain links TRBV30 to TRBJ2-5, with D possibly being TRBD2 (6 bases). The CDR3 is made up of 15 amino acids. The V end lost 4 bases, the J end lost 1 base, and 16 bases lay between the germline ends. Germline V gene lookup returns CDR1 GTSNPN and CDR2 SVGIG (reference sequence).

The chain is built from TRBV5-1 and TRBJ2-2; 11 nucleotides align to TRBD2. Germline V gene data show CDR1 as SGHRS and CDR2 as YFSETQ. The V and J ends lost 2 bases and 0 bases, in that order; junction bases with no gene match: 3. There are 17 residues in the CDR3. CDR3 bases: TGCGCCAGCAGCTTTACTAGCGGGAGCGCGAACACCGGGGAGCTGTTTTTT. It specifies CASSFTSGSANTGELFF.

This rearrangement joins TRBV7-2 to TRBJ1-1; TRBD1 might be the D (6 bases). This CDR3 spans 14 amino acids. Germline V lookup: CDR1 SGHTA, CDR2 FQGNSA. Deletions cut 1 base from V and 1 base from J, with 7 bases between. The CDR3 spells CASSLGGQNTEAFF. The CDR3 DNA follows: TGTGCCAGCAGCTTAGGGGGACAGAACACTGAAGCTTTCTTT.

The J gene is TRBJ1-2, the V gene TRBV27; 9 positions match TRBD1. Germline V lookup: CDR1 MNHEY, CDR2 SMNVEV (reference sequence). The CDR3 extends over 16 amino acids. The J segment lost 2 bases and the V segment lost 6 bases, leaving 10 bases of the junction unmatched. The CDR3 DNA is TGTGCCAGCAGGGTGACAGGGGGACCCCTAAACTATGGCTACACCTTC. Translating gives CASRVTGGPLNYGYTF.

The chain has TRBV30 and TRBJ2-1, with TRBD2 matching over 9 bases. The germline CDR1 and CDR2 sequences are GTSNPN and SVGIG (reference sequence). The J segment lost 4 bases and the V segment lost 3 bases, leaving 7 bases of the junction unmatched. This CDR3 is 15 amino acids long. CDR3 amino acids: CAWRGGLAGYNEQFF. The CDR3 bases are TGTGCCTGGAGGGGGGGGCTAGCGGGATACAATGAGCAGTTCTTC.